This TCR beta chain originates from a study of regulatory T cells in long-lasting Graves disease. Points from the study as a whole: The study found persistent patients shared more public clonotypes (roughly 3,000) than new patients (about 880).

Researchers made TCR beta libraries by using iRepertoire HTBI primers and running Arm-PCR on CDR3 regions. Each CDR3 protein is one row after TCRdb ran MiXCR on the multiplex PCR reads. The repertoire holds a few hundred thousand distinct CDR3 sequences, 23% seen once, with approximately 25% in the top ten. Trimming took 3 bases from V and 4 from J; bases not matched to a gene: 5. The CDR3 totals 14 residues. Germline V gene lookup returns CDR1 LGHDT and CDR2 YNNKEL (reference sequence). This clonotype occurred many times. Its antigen is unknown. The time point: persistent/refractory GD, antithyroid drugs over 5 years with positive TRAb. The TCR library was made from RNA extracted from PBMCs. The patients included were those that came from an endocrinology department in Xi'an, China. The EDTA tubes were filled with 8.5 to 9.5 milliliters of drawn peripheral blood.

This clonotype was sampled from a female donor with Graves disease. The starting material was peripheral blood mononuclear cells (PBMCs), obtained when the disease was refractory, from a patient treated with antithyroid drugs. This chain links TRBV3-1 with TRBJ1-2, with 7 nucleotides matching TRBD1. The CDR3 spells CASSQRGQPYGYTF. For the CDR3, the DNA is TGTGCCAGCAGCCAGCGGGGACAGCCCTATGGCTACACCTTC. Full variable domain (outside the CDR3, taken from reference TRBV3-1 and TRBJ1-2): DTAVSQTPKYLVTQMGNDKSIKCEQNLGHDTMYWYKQDSKKFLKIMFSYNNKELIINETVPNRFSPKSPDKAHLNLHINSLELGDSAVYFCASSQRGQPYGYTFGSGTRLTVV.